This TCR beta chain was documented in a study of cytomegalovirus exposure and HLA in healthy donors. Vbeta (60) and Jbeta (13) primers were used in the PCR. This table comes from immunoSEQ multiplex PCR, and its TCRdb copy is limited to in-frame clones, with some not included. The sample has about 120,000 clones, around 80% seen once. CDR3 length: 13 residues. V dropped 4 bases and J dropped 3 bases, with 9 bases sitting between them. In germline, CDR1 is LGHNT, CDR2 FRNRAP. V usage is TRBV12-5 and J usage is TRBJ1-1; D might be TRBD1 (5 bases). Sequencing input: PBMCs. The receptor was isolated from a female donor in good health and CMV-seropositive. The CDR3 region is CASGSQADTEAFF. The CDR3 DNA reads TGTGCTAGTGGTTCACAGGCGGACACTGAAGCTTTCTTT.